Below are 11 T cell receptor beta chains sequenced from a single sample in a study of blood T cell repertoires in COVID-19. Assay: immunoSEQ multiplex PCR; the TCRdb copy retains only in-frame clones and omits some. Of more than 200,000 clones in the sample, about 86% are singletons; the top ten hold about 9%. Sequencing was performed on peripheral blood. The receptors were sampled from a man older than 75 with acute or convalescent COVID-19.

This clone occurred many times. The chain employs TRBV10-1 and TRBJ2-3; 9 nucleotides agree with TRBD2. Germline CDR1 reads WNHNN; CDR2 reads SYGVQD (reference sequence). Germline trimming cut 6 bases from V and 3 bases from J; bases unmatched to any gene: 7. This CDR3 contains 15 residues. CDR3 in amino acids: CASRGNSGGTDTQYF. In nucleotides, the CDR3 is TGCGCCAGCAGAGGGAATAGCGGGGGTACAGATACGCAGTATTTT.

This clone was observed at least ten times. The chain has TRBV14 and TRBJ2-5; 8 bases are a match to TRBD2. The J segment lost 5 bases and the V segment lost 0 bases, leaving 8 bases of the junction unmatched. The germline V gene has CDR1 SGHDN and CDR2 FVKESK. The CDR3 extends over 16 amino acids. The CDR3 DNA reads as TGTGCCAGCAGCCAAGATGACGCGGGAGGTTGGGAGACCCAGTACTTC. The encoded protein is CASSQDDAGGWETQYF.

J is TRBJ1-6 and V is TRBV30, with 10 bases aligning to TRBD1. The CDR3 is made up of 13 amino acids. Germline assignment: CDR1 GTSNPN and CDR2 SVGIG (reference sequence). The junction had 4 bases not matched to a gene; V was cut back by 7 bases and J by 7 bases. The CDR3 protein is CASGQGPNSPLHF. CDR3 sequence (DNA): TGTGCCTCGGGACAGGGGCCCAATTCACCCCTCCACTTT. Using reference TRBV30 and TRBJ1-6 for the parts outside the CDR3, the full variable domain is SQTIHQWPATLVQPVGSPLSLECTVEGTSNPNLYWYRQAAGRGLQLLFYSVGIGQISSEVPQNLSASRPQDRQFILSSKKLLLSDSGFYLCASGQGPNSPLHFGNGTRLTVT.

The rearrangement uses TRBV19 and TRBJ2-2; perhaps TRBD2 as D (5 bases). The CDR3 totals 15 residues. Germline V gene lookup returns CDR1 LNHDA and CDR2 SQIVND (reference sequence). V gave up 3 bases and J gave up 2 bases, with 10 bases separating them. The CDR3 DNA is TGTGCCAGTAGTATGGGAGTCCCTAACACCGGGGAGCTGTTTTTT. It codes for CASSMGVPNTGELFF.

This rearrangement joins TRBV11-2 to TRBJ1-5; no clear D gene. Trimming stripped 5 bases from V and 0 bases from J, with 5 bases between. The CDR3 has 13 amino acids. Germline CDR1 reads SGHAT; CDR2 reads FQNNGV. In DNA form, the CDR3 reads TGTGCCAGCAGCCTCTATAGCAATCAGCCCCAGCATTTT. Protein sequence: CASSLYSNQPQHF.

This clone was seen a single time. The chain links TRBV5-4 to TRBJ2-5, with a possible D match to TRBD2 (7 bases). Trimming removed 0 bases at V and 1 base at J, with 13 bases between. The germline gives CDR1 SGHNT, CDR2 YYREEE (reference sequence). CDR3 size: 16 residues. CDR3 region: CASSLAGGLAQETQYF. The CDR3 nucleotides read TGTGCCAGCAGCTTGGCCGGGGGGCTGGCCCAAGAGACCCAGTACTTC. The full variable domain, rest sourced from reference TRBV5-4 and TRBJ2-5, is ETGVTQSPTHLIKTRGQQVTLRCSSQSGHNTVSWYQQALGQGPQFIFQYYREEENGRGNFPPRFSGLQFPNYSSELNVNALELDDSALYLCASSLAGGLAQETQYFGPGTRLLVL.

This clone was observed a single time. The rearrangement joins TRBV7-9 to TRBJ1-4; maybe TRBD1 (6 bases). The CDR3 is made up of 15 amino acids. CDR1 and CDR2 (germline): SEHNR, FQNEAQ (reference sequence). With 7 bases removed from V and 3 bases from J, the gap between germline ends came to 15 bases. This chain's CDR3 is CASTYQGLANEKLFF. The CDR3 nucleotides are TGTGCCAGCACCTACCAGGGGTTGGCTAATGAAAAACTGTTTTTT. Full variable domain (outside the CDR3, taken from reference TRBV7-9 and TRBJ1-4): DTGVSQNPRHKITKRGQNVTFRCDPISEHNRLYWYRQTLGQGPEFLTYFQNEAQLEKSRLLSDRFSAERPKGSFSTLEIQRTEQGDSAMYLCASTYQGLANEKLFFGSGTQLSVL.

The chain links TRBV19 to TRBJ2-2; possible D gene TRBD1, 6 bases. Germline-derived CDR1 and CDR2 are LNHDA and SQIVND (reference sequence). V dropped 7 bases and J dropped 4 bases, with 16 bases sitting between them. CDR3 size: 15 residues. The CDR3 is CASIFTGLGTGELFF. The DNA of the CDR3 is TGTGCCAGTATTTTTACAGGGTTGGGCACCGGGGAGCTGTTTTTT.

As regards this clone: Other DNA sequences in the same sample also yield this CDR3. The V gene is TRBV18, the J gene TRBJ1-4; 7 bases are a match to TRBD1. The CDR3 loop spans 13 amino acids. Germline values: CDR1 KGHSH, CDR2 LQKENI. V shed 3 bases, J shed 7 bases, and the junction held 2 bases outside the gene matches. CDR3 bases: TGTGCCAGCTCACCGAGACAGGGTGAAAAACTGTTTTTT. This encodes CASSPRQGEKLFF.

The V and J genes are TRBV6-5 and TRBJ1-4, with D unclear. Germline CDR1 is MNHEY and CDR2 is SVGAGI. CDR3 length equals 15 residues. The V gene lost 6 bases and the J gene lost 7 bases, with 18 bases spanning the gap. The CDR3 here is CASRPSGWSGEKLFF. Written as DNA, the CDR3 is TGTGCCAGCAGGCCCTCGGGATGGAGCGGTGAAAAACTGTTTTTT.

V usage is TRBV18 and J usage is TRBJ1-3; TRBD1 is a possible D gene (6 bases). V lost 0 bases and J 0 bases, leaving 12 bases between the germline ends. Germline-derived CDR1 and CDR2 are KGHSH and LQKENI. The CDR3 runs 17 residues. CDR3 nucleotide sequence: TGTGCCAGCTCACCACCCGACAGGACTGTCTCTGGAAACACCATATATTTT. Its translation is CASSPPDRTVSGNTIYF.